Listed below are T cell receptor beta chains from one sample, sequenced in a study of T cell responses to AZD1222 COVID-19 vaccine. Here immunoSEQ multiplex PCR was the method, and the copy in TCRdb shows in-frame clones only, minus some. The table lists 150,000 or so clones, more than 85% of them singletons, with less than 1.5% in the top ten. The specimen was peripheral blood, collected 28 days after the second AZD1222 dose. The receptors were sampled from an adult who received the AZD1222 COVID-19 vaccine. Both conserved end residues are trimmed from each CDR3.

J: TRBJ1-2
V: TRBV9
CDR3: ASSPGGIGDYGYT

J: TRBJ2-3
V: TRBV7-9
CDR3: ASSLASTSGSTDTQY

J: TRBJ2-5
V: TRBV5-1
CDR3: ASSLASGSLETQY

J: TRBJ1-1
V: TRBV11-2
CDR3: ASSPRTGGEAF

J: TRBJ2-5
V: TRBV29-1
CDR3: SDYRVETQY

J: TRBJ2-7
V: TRBV29-1
CDR3: SVGLVEGYEQY

J: TRBJ2-7
V: TRBV14
CDR3: ASSPQISTGSSYEQY

J: TRBJ2-5
V: TRBV15
CDR3: ATSGEDRGRKTQY

J: TRBJ1-1
V: TRBV28
CDR3: ASSIDRGLTEAF

J: TRBJ2-3
V: TRBV9
CDR3: ASSITSGSSDTQY

J: TRBJ2-5
V: TRBV5-1
CDR3: ASSVNQETQY

J: TRBJ1-1
V: TRBV19
CDR3: ASSRGRASGRMNTEAF

J: TRBJ1-3
V: TRBV7-2
CDR3: ASRLSSGNTIY

J: TRBJ2-7
V: TRBV6-5
CDR3: ASSLTQEQY

J: TRBJ1-1
V: TRBV19
CDR3: ASSMLGARTEAF

J: TRBJ2-5
V: TRBV12-5
CDR3: ASGLEGETQY

J: TRBJ2-1
V: TRBV7-7
CDR3: ASSLDEYGGSSSGEQF

J: TRBJ2-2
V: TRBV9
CDR3: ASSVGLAGSLAGELF

J: TRBJ1-5
V: TRBV12-3/TRBV12-4
CDR3: ATGQRNQPQH

J: TRBJ2-1
V: TRBV20-1
CDR3: SASRTSGRYNEQF

J: TRBJ1-1
V: TRBV28
CDR3: ASSPSNTEAF

J: TRBJ1-1
V: TRBV7-6
CDR3: ASSWGNTEAF

J: TRBJ1-1
V: TRBV7-3
CDR3: ASSKSGNTEAF

J: TRBJ1-2
V: TRBV24-1
CDR3: ATQIATGEDYGYT

J: TRBJ1-1
V: TRBV12-3/TRBV12-4
CDR3: ASSRGQGEAF

J: TRBJ1-1
V: TRBV19
CDR3: ASSIPGRSTGAF

J: TRBJ2-2
V: TRBV24-1
CDR3: ATSDWTSGVNTGELF

J: TRBJ1-1
V: TRBV3-1/TRBV3-2
CDR3: ASSQDLPGMQGMNTEAF